These 28 T cell receptor beta chains originate from one sample sequenced in a study of cytomegalovirus exposure and HLA in healthy donors. The PCR had 60 Vbeta and 13 Jbeta primers. Profiling relied on immunoSEQ multiplex PCR, and the TCRdb table lists in-frame clones only, not all of them. The repertoire holds 200,000 or so clones, with 70% to 85% as singletons. The sample comprised PBMCs. The source is a girl aged 2 to 10 in good health and CMV-seronegative.

This chain joins TRBV11-2 and TRBJ1-3; possible D gene TRBD1, 5 bases. V lost 5 bases and J lost 0, with 14 bases in between. Germline V lookup: CDR1 SGHAT, CDR2 FQNNGV. This CDR3 is built from 16 residues. Written as DNA, the CDR3 is TGTGCCAGCAGCGCTACCCCGGACACCTCTGGAAACACCATATATTTT. Residues: CASSATPDTSGNTIYF.

The chain joins TRBV10-3 to TRBJ2-3, with 8 nucleotides matching TRBD2. V shed 0 bases and J 10 bases; nucleotides not matched to a gene: 6. This CDR3 is built from 14 residues. From germline, CDR1 is ENHRY and CDR2 SYGVKD. In nucleotides, the CDR3 is TGTGCCATCAGTGAGTCGGGCGGGACTAGGGCGCAGTATTTT. Its translation: CAISESGGTRAQYF.

Points on this clone: The junction differs from germline at one of its ends, possibly a read error. This chain links TRBV29-1 with TRBJ2-3; the D is unclear. CDR1 is SQVTM, CDR2 ANQGSEA, per germline. This CDR3 is built from 11 residues. For the CDR3, the DNA is TGCAGCATTGACATGTCAGATACGCAGTATTTT. Translation: CSIDMSDTQYF.

The chain carries TRBV5-6 and TRBJ1-6, with a tentative D call TRBD1 (6 bases). This CDR3 comprises 13 residues. Trimming pared 3 bases from V and 5 bases from J, leaving 6 bases between. Germline assignment: CDR1 SGHDT and CDR2 YYEEEE. The CDR3 DNA reads as TGTGCCAGCAGCTGGACAGATAATTCACCCCTCCACTTT. This gives the protein CASSWTDNSPLHF.

The chain employs TRBV19 and TRBJ2-7; 7 nucleotides align to TRBD1. V gave up 8 bases and J gave up 3 bases; unmatched junction bases: 13. CDR3 length equals 15 residues. Germline V gene lookup returns CDR1 LNHDA and CDR2 SQIVND (reference sequence). The CDR3 is CASSPGGWANYEQYF. As DNA, the CDR3 is TGTGCCAGTTCCCCAGGGGGTTGGGCGAACTACGAGCAGTACTTC.

This rearrangement joins TRBV4-1 to TRBJ2-3; no firm D call. Germline V lookup: CDR1 MGHRA, CDR2 YSYEKL. This CDR3 is 15 amino acids long. V gave up 4 bases and J gave up 1 base, with 12 bases separating them. The CDR3 is CASSPPTKGTDTQYF. CDR3 DNA: TGCGCCAGCAGCCCCCCAACTAAAGGCACAGATACGCAGTATTTT.

The chain carries TRBV9 and TRBJ2-2; TRBD2 might be the D (7 bases). The CDR3 runs to 15 residues. The germline V gene has CDR1 SGDLS and CDR2 YYNGEE. V gave up 0 bases and J gave up 6 bases, with 12 bases separating them. The CDR3 sequence is CASSVEGGGSGELFF. The CDR3 coding sequence is TGTGCCAGCAGCGTAGAAGGGGGGGGATCCGGGGAGCTGTTTTTT. Full variable domain (missing parts from reference TRBV9 and TRBJ2-2): DSGVTQTPKHLITATGQRVTLRCSPRSGDLSVYWYQQSLDQGLQFLIQYYNGEERAKGNILERFSAQQFPDLHSELNLSSLELGDSALYFCASSVEGGGSGELFFGEGSRLTVL.

A few counts support this clone. This chain links TRBV11-1 with TRBJ1-1; D call uncertain. The length of the CDR3 is 14 residues. Per germline, CDR1 SGHAT and CDR2 FQDESV (reference sequence). Trimming pared 6 bases from V and 4 bases from J, leaving 15 bases between. The CDR3, as DNA: TGTGCCAGCAGACTACTTTGGGAGAGCACTGAAGCTTTCTTT. Encoded protein: CASRLLWESTEAFF.

The chain combines TRBV6-5 with TRBJ2-1; TRBD2 aligns across 10 bases. The CDR3 extends over 16 amino acids. Germline CDR1 MNHEY, CDR2 SVGAGI. J lost 0 bases, V lost 4 bases, and 3 bases had no gene match. For the CDR3, the DNA is TGTGCCAGCAGTTCCGTAGCGGGAGGCTCCTACAATGAGCAGTTCTTC. Translation: CASSSVAGGSYNEQFF.

This clone was observed once. The chain has TRBV6-5 and TRBJ1-1; possible D gene TRBD1, 5 bases. Trimming took off 0 bases at V and 8 bases at J, with 16 bases between the two ends. There are 15 residues in the CDR3. Per the germline V gene, CDR1 is MNHEY and CDR2 is SVGAGI. This CDR3 reads CASSYSIPGLGEAFF. Here the CDR3 DNA reads TGTGCCAGCAGTTACTCGATTCCGGGACTGGGGGAAGCTTTCTTT.

The V and J genes are TRBV10-3 and TRBJ1-1; the D is unclear. Germline CDR1 reads ENHRY; CDR2 reads SYGVKD. The length of the CDR3 is 13 residues. The V end lost 3 bases, the J end lost 4 bases, and 9 bases lay between the germline ends. The CDR3 DNA reads TGTGCCATCAGTGATCCGTCGGTCACTGAAGCTTTCTTT. Its translation: CAISDPSVTEAFF.

On this clone: One end of the junction does not line up with germline, which may come from a read error. The chain employs TRBV18 and TRBJ2-7; 7 nucleotides match TRBD1. This CDR3 comprises 15 residues. In germline, CDR1 is KGHSH, CDR2 LQKENI. The CDR3 here is CASSPLTGLPSEQYF. CDR3 bases: TGTGCCAGCTCTCCACTGACAGGGCTCCCGTCCGAGCAGTACTTC.

The chain combines TRBV6-1 with TRBJ1-1; D is unclear. Germline CDR1 is MNHNS and CDR2 is SASEGT. The germline V and J ends were trimmed by 8 bases and 8 bases, with 12 bases remaining between them. This CDR3 is 11 amino acids long. CDR3 amino acids: CASGPRREAFF. DNA of the CDR3: TGTGCCAGCGGTCCTAGACGGGAAGCTTTCTTT.

This chain uses TRBV7-9 with TRBJ1-2, with D possibly TRBD1 on 5 matching bases. V shed 1 base and J shed 8 bases, with 20 bases lying between them. In germline, CDR1 is SEHNR, CDR2 FQNEAQ (reference sequence). This CDR3 has 16 residues. The CDR3 protein is CASSLDSGTDYLGYTF. For the CDR3, the DNA is TGTGCCAGCAGCTTAGATTCGGGGACGGACTATTTGGGCTACACCTTC.

This rearrangement joins TRBV2 to TRBJ1-1, with 9 bases fitting TRBD1. J was trimmed by 2 bases and V by 7 bases; bases with no gene match: 8. The CDR3 covers 15 residues. Germline CDR1 SNHLY, CDR2 FYNNEI. CDR3 sequence (DNA): TGTGCCAGCACCAGTGGGACAGGGCAAAACACTGAAGCTTTCTTT. It codes for CASTSGTGQNTEAFF.

This clone was recorded a few times. The chain has TRBV10-2 and TRBJ1-1; D gene uncertain. V gave up 4 bases and J gave up 6 bases, with 12 bases separating them. The length of the CDR3 is 13 residues. Germline V gene lookup returns CDR1 WSHSY and CDR2 SAAADI. The CDR3 sequence is CASSVEGTAEAFF. CDR3 in DNA: TGCGCCAGCAGTGTGGAGGGAACGGCTGAAGCTTTCTTT.

V and J are TRBV10-2 and TRBJ1-4, with unresolved D. CDR3 length: 12 amino acids. Germline CDR1 and CDR2: WSHSY and SAAADI. V shed 5 bases and J shed 7 bases, with 8 bases lying between them. CDR3 nucleotide sequence: TGCGCCAGCAGTCTCCAGTCTGAAAAACTGTTTTTT. Encoded protein: CASSLQSEKLFF.

The chain recombines TRBV15 with TRBJ1-3; D not resolved. V lost 3 bases and J 2 bases, leaving 5 bases between the germline ends. Germline CDR1 reads LNHNV; CDR2 reads YYDKDF (reference sequence). The CDR3 has 13 amino acids. CDR3 coding DNA: TGTGCCACCAGCAGGGCAACTGGAAACACCATATATTTT. It yields the protein CATSRATGNTIYF.

The chain is built from TRBV7-6 and TRBJ1-1; D call uncertain. Per germline, CDR1 SGHVS and CDR2 FNYEAQ. The ends were cut back, 5 bases at V and 4 bases at J, with 8 bases in the middle. This CDR3 region has 12 residues. The CDR3 loop is CASSPGGTEAFF. CDR3 coding DNA: TGTGCCAGCAGCCCCGGAGGCACTGAAGCTTTCTTT. Full variable domain (rest looked up from reference TRBV7-6 and TRBJ1-1): GAGVSQSPRYKVTKRGQDVALRCDPISGHVSLYWYRQALGQGPEFLTYFNYEAQQDKSGLPNDRFSAERPEGSISTLTIQRTEQRDSAMYRCASSPGGTEAFFGQGTRLTVV.

The chain has TRBV7-9 and TRBJ2-6, with D unresolved. Germline values: CDR1 SEHNR, CDR2 FQNEAQ (reference sequence). The CDR3 runs 16 residues. Between the trimmed V and J ends, which lost 4 bases and 0 bases, there was a span of 10 bases. DNA for the CDR3: TGTGCCAGCAGCTCAACCGGGTACTCTGGGGCCAACGTCCTGACTTTC. Translated: CASSSTGYSGANVLTF. Using reference TRBV7-9 and TRBJ2-6 for the parts outside the CDR3, the full variable domain is DTGVSQNPRHKITKRGQNVTFRCDPISEHNRLYWYRQTLGQGPEFLTYFQNEAQLEKSRLLSDRFSAERPKGSFSTLEIQRTEQGDSAMYLCASSSTGYSGANVLTFGAGSRLTVL.

The chain carries TRBV13 and TRBJ2-7, with D perhaps matching TRBD2 (6 bases). The CDR3 length is 14 residues. CDR1 is PRHDT, CDR2 FYEKMQ, per germline (reference sequence). V was clipped by 1 base and J by 3 bases, with 10 bases between them. The CDR3 sequence: CASSLDRRGYEQYF. The CDR3 nucleotides read TGTGCCAGCAGCTTAGACAGGAGGGGCTACGAGCAGTACTTC.

This clone was seen just once. The V call is TRBV27, the J call TRBJ2-3; TRBD2 matches at 12 bases. CDR1 is MNHEY and CDR2 is SMNVEV in the germline V gene (reference sequence). The CDR3 sequence is 16 residues long. J was trimmed by 4 bases and V by 6 bases; bases with no gene match: 8. The CDR3 sequence is CASRPASGGESDTQYF. The CDR3 bases are TGTGCCAGCAGGCCGGCTAGCGGGGGGGAATCAGATACGCAGTATTTT.

This clone has only a few counts. The rearrangement links TRBV29-1 to TRBJ2-3, with a possible D match to TRBD1 (7 bases). The CDR3 consists of 14 residues. V lost 4 bases and J 2 bases, leaving 13 bases between the germline ends. Germline loops: CDR1 SQVTM, CDR2 ANQGSEA. The CDR3 loop is CSVGRDRHTDTQYF. CDR3 DNA: TGCAGCGTTGGGAGGGACAGACACACAGATACGCAGTATTTT.

This sequence joins TRBV29-1 and TRBJ2-1; the match to TRBD2 covers 8 bases. With 1 base clipped from V and 2 bases from J, the junction kept 7 bases outside the gene matches. Germline V gene lookup returns CDR1 SQVTM and CDR2 ANQGSEA. CDR3 length: 16 amino acids. DNA for the CDR3: TGCAGCGTTGAAGTCTTCGGGACTAGACCCTACAATGAGCAGTTCTTC. This encodes CSVEVFGTRPYNEQFF.

The chain joins TRBV5-1 to TRBJ2-6, with D maybe TRBD2 (6 bases). This CDR3 has 15 amino acids. Trimming removed 6 bases at V and 2 bases at J, with 12 bases between. The V gene's germline CDR1 is SGHRS and CDR2 YFSETQ. CDR3 amino acids: CASKVPGAGANVLTF. As DNA, the CDR3 is TGCGCCAGCAAAGTGCCGGGGGCTGGGGCCAACGTCCTGACTTTC.

In regard to this clone: One end of the junction does not line up with germline, which may come from a read error. Within the sample, other DNA sequences also encode this same CDR3. V is TRBV27 and J is TRBJ2-3; 10 nucleotides align to TRBD1. CDR1 and CDR2 (germline): MNHEY, SMNVEV (reference sequence). This CDR3 region has 17 residues. CDR3 nucleotide sequence: TGTGCCAGCAGAACGACAGGGGGCGTTTTAGCCACAGATACACAGTATTTT. This encodes CASRTTGGVLATDTQYF.

The table lists this clone with a count of one. The V call is TRBV27, the J call TRBJ2-7; D is uncertain. Germline CDR1 is MNHEY and CDR2 is SMNVEV (reference sequence). V lost 4 bases to trimming and J lost 6 bases, with 7 bases between them. CDR3 length: 11 amino acids. CDR3 residues: CASSSTSEQYF. DNA of the CDR3: TGTGCCAGCAGTTCAACTTCCGAGCAGTACTTC.

The chain joins TRBV5-1 to TRBJ2-3; 7 positions agree with TRBD2. Germline loops: CDR1 SGHRS, CDR2 YFSETQ. V lost 0 bases to trimming and J lost 1 base; unmatched junction nucleotides: 5. CDR3 size: 16 residues. DNA for the CDR3: TGCGCCAGCAGCTTGGGGCCGGCGGGGGGCACAGATACGCAGTATTTT. Protein: CASSLGPAGGTDTQYF.